The clone carrying this T cell receptor (beta chain) was seen at least ten times. TCRdb itself ran the multiplex PCR reads through MiXCR, one entry per CDR3 protein. The table has 150,000 to 200,000 distinct CDR3 sequences, about 33% seen once. The lymph nodes were axillary draining lymph nodes from breast cancer patients. The sample comes from a study of breast tumors, draining lymph nodes, adjacent tissues. CDR1 is SGHTA, CDR2 FQGNSA, per germline. V was trimmed by 1 base and J by 7 bases, leaving 7 bases between them. The CDR3 contains 12 residues. The chain couples TRBV7-2 to TRBJ1-2; weak D call: TRBD1 (6 bases). The clonotype originates from a female donor with breast cancer. Some clones in this sample may be carry-over from other donors' samples. Sequenced sample: axillary lymph node tissue. The CDR3 DNA reads TGTGCCAGCAGCTTAGAACAGGGTGGCTACACCTTC. It yields the protein CASSLEQGGYTF.